This TCR beta chain stems from a study of T cell repertoires in aging, cancer and after chemotherapy. This CDR3 spans 15 amino acids. Deletions cut 6 bases from V and 7 bases from J, with 16 bases between. Rearranged V-D-J TRB sequences were amplified with a mixed TRB-A/B primer pool. In TCRdb, the multiplex PCR reads were re-called with MiXCR into one record per CDR3 protein. Of 9,300 or so distinct CDR3 sequences in the sample, around a quarter were seen once. This clonotype came up a few times. Its specificity is unknown. Study outcomes and limitations: In healthy donors, age-related TCR diversity loss mainly reflected lost richness. The repertoire data cannot show anything about immunological memory following chemotherapy.

The template was genomic DNA from peripheral blood, not RNA. Sequencing was done on a sample of blood. This TCR came from a human donor with a blood cancer. The donor label of this sample is uncertain. This chain uses TRBV12-3 or TRBV12-4 with TRBJ1-6; D is unclear. The CDR3 DNA is TGTGCCAGCAGGCCTAGGGCCACCGAGAATTCACCCCTCCACTTT. Translated: CASRPRATENSPLHF.